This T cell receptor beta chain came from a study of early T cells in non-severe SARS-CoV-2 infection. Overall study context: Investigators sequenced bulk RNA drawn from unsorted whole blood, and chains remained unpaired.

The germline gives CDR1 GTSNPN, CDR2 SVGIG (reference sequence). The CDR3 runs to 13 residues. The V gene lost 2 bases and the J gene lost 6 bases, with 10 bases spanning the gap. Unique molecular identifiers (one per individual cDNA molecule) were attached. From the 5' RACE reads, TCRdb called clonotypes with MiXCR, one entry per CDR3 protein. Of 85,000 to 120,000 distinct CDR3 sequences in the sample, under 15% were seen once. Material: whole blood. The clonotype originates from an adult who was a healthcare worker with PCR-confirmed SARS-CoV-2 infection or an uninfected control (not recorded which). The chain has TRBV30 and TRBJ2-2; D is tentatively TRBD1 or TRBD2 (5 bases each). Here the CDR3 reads CAWSPPGPGELFF. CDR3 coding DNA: TGTGCCTGGAGTCCTCCGGGGCCCGGGGAGCTGTTTTTT.